These 2 T cell receptor beta chains were all obtained from the same sample, sequenced in a study of control samples from healthy donors and cancer patients. Data came from immunoSEQ multiplex PCR; TCRdb stores just in-frame clones and leaves some out. The repertoire includes about 100,000 clones, roughly 79% of them detected once, and around 6.6% sits in the top ten. Sequencing input: blood. The receptors shown here come from a young man in good health.

V gene TRBV6-1 combines with J gene TRBJ1-1; D is undetermined. There are 14 residues in the CDR3. With 1 base removed from V and 1 base from J, the gap between germline ends came to 7 bases. From germline, CDR1 is MNHNS and CDR2 SASEGT. The CDR3 sequence is CASSEGVRNTEAFF. The CDR3 DNA reads as TGTGCCAGCAGTGAAGGTGTGCGGAACACTGAAGCTTTCTTT.

The V gene is TRBV6-5, the J gene TRBJ1-1, with D hard to call. Deletions cut 6 bases from V and 2 bases from J, with 16 bases between. Germline V gene sequence: CDR1 MNHEY, CDR2 SVGAGI. The CDR3 contains 15 residues. The CDR3 DNA sequence: TGTGCCAGCAGGCCCCTCGGCGTAATAAACACTGAAGCTTTCTTT. It specifies CASRPLGVINTEAFF.